This T cell receptor (beta chain) is from a study of cytomegalovirus exposure and HLA in healthy donors. Trimming cost V 6 bases and J 8 bases, with 5 bases left between them. Germline V gene data show CDR1 as SGHAT and CDR2 as FQNNGV. The CDR3 totals 11 residues. With 60 Vbeta and 13 Jbeta primers, the PCR was carried out. The data were produced by immunoSEQ multiplex PCR, yet TCRdb's version contains in-frame clones alone and is incomplete. The table has approximately 35,000 clones, 60% to 70% seen once; the top ten hold around 10%. This clone appeared a few times. Its antigen remains unknown. General study findings and limits: Presence/absence analyses supposed approximately even sequencing depth among donors. TCR beta sequences numbering around 15,000 were associated with HLA alleles at 0.05 false discovery rate in a later analysis.

Input material: PBMCs. The V gene is TRBV11-2, the J gene TRBJ1-6; no firm D call. The receptor was derived from a man aged 35-49 years in good health and CMV-seropositive. The CDR3 DNA is TGTGCCAGCAGTACGGATTCACCCCTCCACTTT. Translating it yields CASSTDSPLHF.